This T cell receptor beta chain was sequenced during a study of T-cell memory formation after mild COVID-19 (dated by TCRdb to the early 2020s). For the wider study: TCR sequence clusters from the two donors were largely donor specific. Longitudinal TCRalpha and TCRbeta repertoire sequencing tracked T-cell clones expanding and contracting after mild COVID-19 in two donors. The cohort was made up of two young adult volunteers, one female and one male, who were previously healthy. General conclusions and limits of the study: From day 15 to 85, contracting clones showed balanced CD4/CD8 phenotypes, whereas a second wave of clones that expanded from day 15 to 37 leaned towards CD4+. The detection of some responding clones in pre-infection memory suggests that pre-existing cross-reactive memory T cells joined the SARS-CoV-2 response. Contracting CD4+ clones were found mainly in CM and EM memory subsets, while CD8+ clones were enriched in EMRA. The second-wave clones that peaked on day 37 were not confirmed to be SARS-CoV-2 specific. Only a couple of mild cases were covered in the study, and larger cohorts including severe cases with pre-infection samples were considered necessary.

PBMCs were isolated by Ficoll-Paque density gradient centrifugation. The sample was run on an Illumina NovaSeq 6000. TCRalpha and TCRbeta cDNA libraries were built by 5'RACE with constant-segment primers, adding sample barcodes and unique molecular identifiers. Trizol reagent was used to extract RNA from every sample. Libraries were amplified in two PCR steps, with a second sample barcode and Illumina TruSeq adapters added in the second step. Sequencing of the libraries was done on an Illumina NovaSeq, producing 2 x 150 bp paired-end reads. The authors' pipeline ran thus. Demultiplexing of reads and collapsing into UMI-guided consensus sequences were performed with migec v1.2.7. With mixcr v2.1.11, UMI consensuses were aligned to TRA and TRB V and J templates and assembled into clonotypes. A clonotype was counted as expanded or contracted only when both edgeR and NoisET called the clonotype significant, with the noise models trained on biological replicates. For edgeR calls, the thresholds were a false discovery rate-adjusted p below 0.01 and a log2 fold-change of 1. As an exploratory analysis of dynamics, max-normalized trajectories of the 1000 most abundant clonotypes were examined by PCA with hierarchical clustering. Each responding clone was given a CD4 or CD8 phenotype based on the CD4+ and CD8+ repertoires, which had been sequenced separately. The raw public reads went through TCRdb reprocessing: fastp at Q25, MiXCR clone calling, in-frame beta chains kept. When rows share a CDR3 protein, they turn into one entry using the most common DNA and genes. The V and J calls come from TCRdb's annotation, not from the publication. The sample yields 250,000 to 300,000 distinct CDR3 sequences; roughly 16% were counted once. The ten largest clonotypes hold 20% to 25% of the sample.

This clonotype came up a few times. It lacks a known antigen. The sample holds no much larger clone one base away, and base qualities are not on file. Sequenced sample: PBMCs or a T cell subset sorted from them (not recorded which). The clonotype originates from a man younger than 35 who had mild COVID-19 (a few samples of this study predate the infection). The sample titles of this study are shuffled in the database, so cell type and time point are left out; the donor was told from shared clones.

CDR3 region: CASSVKGDGEKLFF. The nucleotide sequence reads as follows: TGTGCCAGCAGTGTTAAGGGTGATGGTGAAAAACTGTTTTTT. Recombination connected TRBV6-1 to TRBJ1-4; the D gene is unclear. V is shortened by 4 bases, J by 7 bases, and the region joining them spans 13 bases. Based on the germline V gene, the CDR1 and CDR2 sequences are MNHNS and SASEGT. The CDR3 numbers 14 residues from cysteine through phenylalanine. The CDR3 DNA has 42 bases and is translated from base 1.